These T cell receptor beta chains were read from a single sample in a study of blood T cell repertoires in COVID-19. Some clones are missing from TCRdb's copy, which holds only in-frame ones; the method was immunoSEQ multiplex PCR. The sample includes tens of thousands of clones, about 86% seen only once; the top ten take 16%. Sequencing input: peripheral blood. These TCRs come from a man aged 35-49 years with COVID-19, enrolled during active disease. Both conserved end residues are part of each CDR3. A D gene is named only where the DNA matches it firmly. Part of the rows lack a size; the others show once, few, many or a class for expanded clones.

j_gene	abundance	d_gene	v_gene	CDR3aa	CDR3nt
TRBJ2-4	-	TRBD2	TRBV28	CASRREGANIQYF	TGTGCCAGCAGGCGGGAGGGAGCAAACATTCAGTACTTC
TRBJ1-5	-	TRBD1	TRBV28	CASSRGTAYSNQPQHF	TGTGCCAGCAGTAGAGGGACAGCTTATAGCAATCAGCCCCAGCATTTT
TRBJ2-5	once	TRBD2	TRBV3-1/TRBV3-2	CASSQGGGVGETQYF	TGTGCCAGCAGCCAAGGCGGGGGGGTTGGGGAGACCCAGTACTTC
TRBJ2-7	-	TRBD1	TRBV9	CASSTGTGINEQYF	TGTGCCAGCAGCACCGGGACAGGTATAAACGAGCAGTACTTC
TRBJ1-2	-	-	TRBV2	CASSPQVNYGYTF	TGTGCCAGCAGTCCACAGGTGAACTATGGCTACACCTTC
TRBJ2-3	-	-	TRBV3-1/TRBV3-2	CASSQKTERTQYF	TGTGCCAGCAGCCAAAAGACCGAGCGAACGCAGTATTTT
TRBJ2-7	-	-	TRBV11-2	CASSWTRSSYEQYF	TGTGCCAGCAGCTGGACACGGAGCTCCTACGAGCAGTACTTC
TRBJ1-1	-	-	TRBV3-1/TRBV3-2	CASSQVPSGGAFF	TGTGCCAGCAGCCAAGTTCCCTCGGGAGGAGCTTTCTTT
TRBJ2-7	-	TRBD2	TRBV11-2	CASSLELAGERRF	TGTGCCAGCAGCTTAGAACTAGCGGGGGAACGGAGGTTC
TRBJ1-1	-	-	TRBV4-1	CASSHPSGFTEAFF	TGCGCCAGCAGCCACCCGTCGGGATTCACTGAAGCTTTCTTT
TRBJ2-1	-	TRBD1	TRBV3-1/TRBV3-2	CASSQGTQGVSVSEQFF	TGTGCCAGCAGCCAGGGTACTCAGGGGGTCAGTGTTTCCGAGCAGTTCTTC
TRBJ1-4	once	-	TRBV30	CAWSGVEKLFF	TGTGCCTGGTCAGGCGTTGAAAAACTGTTTTTT
TRBJ1-1	-	-	TRBV27	CASREVRVLNTEAFF	TGTGCCAGCAGAGAAGTCAGGGTTTTGAACACTGAAGCTTTCTTT
TRBJ2-1	few	-	TRBV7-2	CASSLDGGGQFF	TGTGCCAGCAGCTTAGACGGAGGTGGGCAGTTCTTC
TRBJ1-1	-	TRBD1	TRBV5-1	CASSHPGGTEAFF	TGCGCCAGCAGCCACCCAGGGGGAACTGAAGCTTTCTTT
TRBJ1-1	-	TRBD1	TRBV7-9	CASSIGTGPNTEAFF	TGTGCCAGCAGCATCGGGACAGGGCCGAACACTGAAGCTTTCTTT
TRBJ2-1	-	TRBD2	TRBV7-9	CASSLVAGGYNEQFF	TGTGCCAGCAGCTTAGTAGCGGGGGGTTACAATGAGCAGTTCTTC
TRBJ2-5	-	-	TRBV5-1	CASSLEERGNKYF	TGCGCCAGCAGCTTGGAGGAGCGCGGGAACAAGTACTTC
TRBJ1-5	-	TRBD1	TRBV19	CASSTGQGDQPQHF	TGTGCCAGTAGTACCGGACAGGGGGACCAGCCCCAGCATTTT
TRBJ2-2	-	-	TRBV13	CASSFGQRNTGELFF	TGTGCCAGCAGCTTTGGACAGAGAAACACCGGGGAGCTGTTTTTT
TRBJ1-4	-	TRBD1	TRBV5-1	CASSLEGTDFNEKLFF	TGCGCCAGCAGCTTGGAAGGGACAGATTTTAATGAAAAACTGTTTTTT
TRBJ1-2	once	TRBD1	TRBV3-1/TRBV3-2	CASSQYWMLGDSPSTNYGYTF	TGTGCCAGCAGCCAATATTGGATGTTGGGGGACAGCCCAAGCACTAACTATGGCTACACCTTC
TRBJ1-6	-	TRBD1	TRBV5-4	CASSSQGAATNSPLHF	TGTGCCAGCAGCTCACAGGGGGCAGCCACGAATTCACCCCTCCACTTT
TRBJ1-6	once	TRBD1	TRBV6-1	CASSEWTGENSPLHF	TGTGCCAGCAGTGAATGGACAGGGGAAAATTCACCCCTCCACTTT
TRBJ2-7	-	-	TRBV29-1	CSVEDRRGFPYEQYF	TGCAGCGTTGAAGATCGAAGAGGGTTCCCCTACGAGCAGTACTTC
TRBJ1-4	-	-	TRBV28	CASYNEKLFF	TGTGCCAGCTATAATGAAAAACTGTTTTTT
TRBJ1-2	few	TRBD1	TRBV4-2	CASSQDKGAYGYTF	TGTGCCAGCAGCCAAGATAAGGGGGCCTATGGCTACACCTTC
TRBJ2-7	-	TRBD1	TRBV6-6	CASRTGGLGYEQYF	TGTGCCAGCAGGACAGGGGGTTTGGGCTACGAGCAGTACTTC
TRBJ2-7	-	-	TRBV11-2	CASSPGAGQNF	TGTGCCAGCAGCCCCGGCGCGGGACAGAACTTC
TRBJ2-1	-	TRBD2	TRBV6-6	CASRGLAGGAHHEQFF	TGTGCCAGCAGGGGACTCGCCGGGGGGGCCCACCATGAGCAGTTCTTC
TRBJ1-4	-	-	TRBV30	CAWSGQGPEKLFF	TGTGCCTGGAGTGGCCAGGGGCCTGAAAAACTGTTTTTT
TRBJ2-7	-	TRBD2	TRBV2	CASTKEGLVMNEQYF	TGTGCCAGCACCAAAGAGGGACTAGTCATGAACGAGCAGTACTTC
TRBJ1-2	-	-	TRBV3-1/TRBV3-2	CASSQDLREPTGGYTF	TGTGCCAGCAGCCAAGATCTTCGGGAGCCGACCGGTGGCTACACCTTC
TRBJ1-5	-	TRBD1	TRBV6-1	CASSEAVQGAYSNQPQHF	TGTGCCAGCAGTGAAGCTGTCCAGGGGGCCTATAGCAATCAGCCCCAGCATTTT
TRBJ1-4	once	-	TRBV30	CAYLGRGWFEKLFF	TGTGCGTACCTAGGCAGGGGCTGGTTTGAAAAACTGTTTTTT
TRBJ2-1	-	-	TRBV30	CAWSASEYPGRNEQFF	TGTGCCTGGAGTGCGTCGGAGTATCCAGGGCGCAATGAGCAGTTCTTC
TRBJ1-6	-	TRBD1	TRBV28	CASSGTGGTVSSPLHF	TGTGCCAGCAGTGGGACAGGGGGCACGGTTAGTTCACCCCTCCACTTT
TRBJ2-5	-	-	TRBV9	CASRPGTSQETQYF	TGTGCCAGCAGACCCGGGACATCCCAAGAGACCCAGTACTTC
TRBJ2-5	-	-	TRBV5-5	CASSKQVQETQYF	TGTGCCAGCAGCAAACAGGTTCAAGAGACCCAGTACTTC
TRBJ2-7	-	-	TRBV6-7	CAPLDSYEAQYF	TGTGCCCCATTGGACTCATACGAGGCGCAGTACTTC
TRBJ2-7	-	-	TRBV6-5	CASRGRGGTYEQYF	TGTGCCAGCAGGGGGCGGGGAGGTACCTACGAGCAGTACTTC
TRBJ2-7	-	-	TRBV4-1	CASSQGVNEQYF	TGCGCCAGCAGCCAAGGCGTAAACGAGCAGTACTTC
TRBJ2-7	few	-	TRBV21-1	CASSLYRINEQYF	TGTGCCAGCAGCCTTTACAGGATCAACGAGCAGTACTTC
TRBJ1-2	-	TRBD1	TRBV7-9	CASSLPPNPGQNYGYTF	TGTGCCAGCAGCTTACCTCCAAATCCGGGACAGAACTATGGCTACACCTTC
TRBJ2-1	-	-	TRBV28	CASGPAGLYNEQFF	TGTGCCAGCGGTCCCGCGGGTCTTTACAATGAGCAGTTCTTC